This TCR beta chain was identified during a study of shared clonotypes between healthy human individuals. Every immunoSEQ plate was one replicate of a subset's evenly spread DNA. Clones were read by immunoSEQ multiplex PCR, and TCRdb kept only the in-frame ones, dropping some. There are about 1 million clones in the sample; about 75% occur only once, and 1.4% to 1.5% lies in the top ten. This CDR3 region has 18 residues. V was clipped by 1 base and J by 4 bases; unmatched bases: 14. Germline CDR1 and CDR2: SGHTA and FQGNSA. The rearrangement links TRBV7-2 to TRBJ1-1; 8 nucleotides align to TRBD1. Material: memory CD4+ T cells sorted from blood. Subset described: CD45RA-negative fraction. The source is a young man in good health. The DNA for the CDR3 is TGTGCCAGCAGCTTAGGACCCCCCGCAGGGGGCTCAGGCACTGAAGCTTTCTTT. Amino acids: CASSLGPPAGGSGTEAFF.